The rows below give T cell receptor beta chains drawn from one sample of a study of blood T cell repertoires in COVID-19. Using immunoSEQ multiplex PCR, the repertoire was profiled, and TCRdb retains in-frame clones only, with some absent. The table lists 75,000 to 95,000 clones, 70% to 90% of them singletons. What was sequenced was peripheral blood. The receptors were gathered from a woman older than 75 with acute or convalescent COVID-19. The CDR3 runs from the conserved cysteine through the conserved F or W. Each record gives: CDR3 DNA, CDR3 protein, CDR3 length, J gene, V gene, clone size, D gene. D genes are given only for firm matches. Where a row states a size, it is once, few, many or the class of an expanded clone; other rows omit it.

CDR3nt: TGCGCCAGCAGCTTGTTTGCAGGGGGCGTCGGTTACAATGAGCAGTTCTTC; CDR3aa: CASSLFAGGVGYNEQFF; len: 17; j_gene: TRBJ2-1; v_gene: TRBV5-1; abundance: once; d_gene: TRBD1
CDR3nt: TGTGCCAGCACCCTGAGGGTTGACACTGAAGCTTTCTTT; CDR3aa: CASTLRVDTEAFF; len: 13; j_gene: TRBJ1-1; v_gene: TRBV6-5; abundance: once; d_gene: .
CDR3nt: TGTGCCAGCAGTCCTACGAGGGAGCAGTTCTTC; CDR3aa: CASSPTREQFF; len: 11; j_gene: TRBJ2-1; v_gene: TRBV6-6; abundance: .; d_gene: .
CDR3nt: TGCGCCAGCAGCCAAGATTTGACAGCCAGCTCTGGAAACACCATATATTTT; CDR3aa: CASSQDLTASSGNTIYF; len: 17; j_gene: TRBJ1-3; v_gene: TRBV4-1; abundance: .; d_gene: .
CDR3nt: TGTGCCAGCTCCCGCACCTGGGAGCGGGGTGAAAAACTGTTTTTT; CDR3aa: CASSRTWERGEKLFF; len: 15; j_gene: TRBJ1-4; v_gene: TRBV18; abundance: once; d_gene: .
CDR3nt: TGCGCCAGCAGCTTGGACCCGGGACAGGTTACCCGGGGCTATGGCTACACCTTC; CDR3aa: CASSLDPGQVTRGYGYTF; len: 18; j_gene: TRBJ1-2; v_gene: TRBV5-1; abundance: few; d_gene: TRBD1
CDR3nt: TGTGCCAGCAGCCAAGGACTAGCGGGCCGCACAGATACGCAGTATTTT; CDR3aa: CASSQGLAGRTDTQYF; len: 16; j_gene: TRBJ2-3; v_gene: TRBV7-9; abundance: .; d_gene: TRBD2
CDR3nt: TGTGCCAGCAGCTTATCCCGCGGGGGATACAATGAGCAGTTCTTC; CDR3aa: CASSLSRGGYNEQFF; len: 15; j_gene: TRBJ2-1; v_gene: TRBV7-9; abundance: few; d_gene: TRBD2
CDR3nt: TGTGCCAGCAGCGGAGCGGGCCGGAGGCAAGAGACCCAGTACTTC; CDR3aa: CASSGAGRRQETQYF; len: 15; j_gene: TRBJ2-5; v_gene: TRBV9; abundance: .; d_gene: .
CDR3nt: TGTGCCTGGAGCGTGGACTCCAGGACCCAGTACTTC; CDR3aa: CAWSVDSRTQYF; len: 12; j_gene: TRBJ2-5; v_gene: TRBV30; abundance: .; d_gene: .
CDR3nt: TGTGCCAGCTCTCCAATCCGCCGGGGACTGTACAATGAGCAGTTCTTC; CDR3aa: CASSPIRRGLYNEQFF; len: 16; j_gene: TRBJ2-1; v_gene: TRBV18; abundance: .; d_gene: .
CDR3nt: TGTGCCAGCAGTCCTTATTGGGCCGATTCCTACGAGCAGTACTTC; CDR3aa: CASSPYWADSYEQYF; len: 15; j_gene: TRBJ2-7; v_gene: TRBV2; abundance: few; d_gene: .
CDR3nt: TGTGCCAGCAGCTACCCGGGACAGGCTACTGAAGCTTTCTTT; CDR3aa: CASSYPGQATEAFF; len: 14; j_gene: TRBJ1-1; v_gene: TRBV5-4; abundance: .; d_gene: TRBD1
CDR3nt: TGCAGCGCCGGGCTACAGGGGGCCGAGACCCAGTACTTC; CDR3aa: CSAGLQGAETQYF; len: 13; j_gene: TRBJ2-5; v_gene: TRBV29-1; abundance: .; d_gene: TRBD1
CDR3nt: TGTGCCAGCTCACCGACTGAAAATGAAAAACTGTTTTTT; CDR3aa: CASSPTENEKLFF; len: 13; j_gene: TRBJ1-4; v_gene: TRBV18; abundance: .; d_gene: .
CDR3nt: TGTGCCATCAGTGAGTCGACGGGGGGCACTGAAGCTTTCTTT; CDR3aa: CAISESTGGTEAFF; len: 14; j_gene: TRBJ1-1; v_gene: TRBV10-3; abundance: .; d_gene: .
CDR3nt: TGTGCCACAAGACAGGGGGCCTCCCGGGCATCGGGCTACACCTTC; CDR3aa: CATRQGASRASGYTF; len: 15; j_gene: TRBJ1-2; v_gene: TRBV28; abundance: .; d_gene: TRBD1